Each of the 27 T cell receptor beta chains below was sequenced from the same sample in a study of beta chain features in type 1 diabetes. Study results and limitations: Among patients with Type 1 diabetes, TCRB CDR3s were moderately but significantly shorter in every one of the four CD4+ subsets.

Every bit of the isolated RNA underwent reverse transcription, so sequencing read expressed TCRB transcripts. The assay was immunoSEQ multiplex PCR, and TCRdb's table has in-frame clones only and misses some. The sample gives approximately 360,000 clones, 10% to 15% of which show up once; roughly 0.0097% is in the top ten. The antigens of these receptors remain unknown. The sample was naive CD4+ T cells from blood. Receptors were obtained from a woman in her late teens or twenties with type 1 diabetes.

This clone was recorded a few times. The chain carries TRBV5-6 and TRBJ2-6; D remains ambiguous. Per the germline V gene, CDR1 is SGHDT and CDR2 is YYEEEE. Between the trimmed V and J ends, which lost 2 bases and 1 base, there was a span of 4 bases. The CDR3 is made up of 14 amino acids. The CDR3 protein is CASSFRSGANVLTF. The CDR3 nucleotides are TGTGCCAGCAGCTTCCGTTCTGGGGCCAACGTCCTGACTTTC.

The CDR3, as DNA: TGTGCCAGCAGTGGGGCTAGCGGGGGGGAGCAGTTCTTC. Translated: CASSGASGGEQFF. The J gene is TRBJ2-1, the V gene TRBV7-3; 11 bases map to TRBD2. The CDR3 runs to 13 residues. The J segment lost 10 bases and the V segment lost 6 bases, leaving 5 bases of the junction unmatched. CDR1 SGHTA and CDR2 FQGTGA come from the germline V gene.

This clone was counted a few times. V usage is TRBV7-9 and J usage is TRBJ2-7; 7 positions match TRBD1. Germline V lookup: CDR1 SEHNR, CDR2 FQNEAQ (reference sequence). The CDR3 extends over 15 amino acids. V shed 5 bases and J 3 bases; nucleotides not matched to a gene: 10. The CDR3 region is CASSPYDRENYEQYF. CDR3 sequence (DNA): TGTGCCAGCAGCCCCTACGACAGGGAAAACTACGAGCAGTACTTC.

In its sample, this clone was seen a few times. V and J are TRBV2 and TRBJ2-1, with D possibly being TRBD2 (6 bases). V shed 4 bases and J shed 2 bases, with 12 bases lying between them. The germline CDR1 and CDR2 sequences are SNHLY and FYNNEI. The CDR3 spans 15 residues. The CDR3 DNA reads as TGTGCCAGCAGTGTAGGAGCGGGCACCTACAATGAGCAGTTCTTC. Translated: CASSVGAGTYNEQFF.

This clone was recorded only once. V is TRBV2 and J is TRBJ1-1, with D maybe TRBD1 (6 bases). Germline loops: CDR1 SNHLY, CDR2 FYNNEI. The CDR3 has 13 amino acids. The V and J ends lost 5 bases and 10 bases respectively, with 17 bases between them. The CDR3 loop is CASSQDRSGGAFF. CDR3 bases: TGTGCCAGCAGTCAAGACAGGTCCGGGGGAGCTTTCTTT.

This clone was recorded a few times. The chain carries TRBV5-1 and TRBJ2-3, with TRBD2 matching over 13 bases. CDR3 length equals 14 residues. V dropped 4 bases and J dropped 7; count of bases not matched to a gene: 3. Germline V gives CDR1 SGHRS, CDR2 YFSETQ. The CDR3 coding sequence is TGCGCCAGCAGCCCGACTAGCGGGAGGAATACGCAGTATTTT. Its translation: CASSPTSGRNTQYF.

J is TRBJ2-7 and V is TRBV18; 7 nucleotides align to TRBD1. The CDR3 runs to 14 residues. Germline CDR1 is KGHSH and CDR2 is LQKENI. J gave up 3 bases and V 6 bases, and 8 bases lay outside the gene matches. In DNA form, the CDR3 reads TGTGCCAGCTCGTCAGGGACAGCTATCTACGAGCAGTACTTC. Translation: CASSSGTAIYEQYF.

V gene TRBV18 combines with J gene TRBJ1-1, with 7 bases matching TRBD1. After removal of 2 bases from V and 2 bases from J, the junction contained 5 bases not matched to a gene. Per the germline V gene, CDR1 is KGHSH and CDR2 is LQKENI. The CDR3 has 15 residues. The CDR3 bases are TGTGCCAGCTCACCAAGGGGACAGTCAAACACTGAAGCTTTCTTT. Protein sequence: CASSPRGQSNTEAFF.

The genes are TRBV5-1 and TRBJ1-1, with a possible D match to TRBD1 (5 bases). The CDR3 consists of 13 residues. Germline loops: CDR1 SGHRS, CDR2 YFSETQ. Trimming cost V 0 bases and J 6 bases, with 9 bases left between them. CDR3 amino acids: CASSLVQGPEAFF. In DNA, the CDR3 is TGCGCCAGCAGCTTGGTTCAGGGCCCTGAAGCTTTCTTT.

This chain connects TRBV29-1 to TRBJ2-5; D not resolved. Looked up from germline, CDR1 is SQVTM and CDR2 is ANQGSEA. The V and J ends lost 1 base and 6 bases respectively, with 6 bases between them. The CDR3 loop spans 11 amino acids. CDR3 in amino acids: CSVEALKTQYF. The CDR3 nucleotides read TGCAGCGTTGAAGCCTTAAAGACCCAGTACTTC.

Only a few counts were recorded for this clone. The rearrangement joins TRBV2 to TRBJ1-5; TRBD1 might be the D (6 bases). V lost 5 bases and J lost 2, with 13 bases in between. CDR3 length: 15 residues. Germline lookup yields CDR1 SNHLY and CDR2 FYNNEI. For the CDR3, the DNA is TGTGCCAGCAGTCAGGGGTCGCGTGGCAATCAGCCCCAGCATTTT. Its translation: CASSQGSRGNQPQHF.

The table lists this clone with a few counts. The chain is built from TRBV2 and TRBJ2-1, with D possibly matching TRBD2 (6 bases). Germline CDR1 reads SNHLY; CDR2 reads FYNNEI. With 4 bases removed from V and 0 bases from J, the gap between germline ends came to 10 bases. The CDR3 totals 15 residues. CDR3 nucleotide sequence: TGTGCCAGCAGTGTCCGGGACTCCTCCTACAATGAGCAGTTCTTC. This sequence encodes CASSVRDSSYNEQFF.

A few counts support this clone. The sample holds other DNA sequences that translate to the same CDR3. The rearrangement links TRBV28 to TRBJ1-1, with D possibly TRBD1 on 5 matching bases. This CDR3 comprises 15 residues. Germline V gives CDR1 MDHEN, CDR2 SYDVKM. V lost 6 bases, J lost 1 base, and 15 bases lay in between. This CDR3 reads CASSPGGGGNTEAFF. The CDR3 DNA reads as TGTGCCAGCAGCCCGGGGGGGGGAGGGAACACTGAAGCTTTCTTT.

This clone was detected a few times. The J gene is TRBJ2-7, the V gene TRBV28, with D perhaps matching TRBD2 (5 bases). The V and J ends lost 1 base and 0 bases respectively, with 10 bases between them. The germline gives CDR1 MDHEN, CDR2 SYDVKM. This CDR3 comprises 15 residues. CDR3: CASSLLGVSSYEQYF. The CDR3 nucleotides read TGTGCCAGCAGTTTATTGGGAGTTAGCTCCTACGAGCAGTACTTC.

This clone occurred a few times. CDR3 protein: CASSQERGYPSYEQYF. The CDR3 coding sequence is TGCGCCAGCAGCCAAGAAAGGGGCTACCCTTCCTACGAGCAGTACTTC. The chain is built from TRBV4-3 and TRBJ2-7; tentative D call: TRBD1 (5 bases). The germline CDR1 and CDR2 sequences are LGHNA and YSLEER. The V end lost 0 bases, the J end lost 1 base, and 13 bases lay between the germline ends. The CDR3 has 16 residues.

This chain links TRBV7-2 with TRBJ2-7, with D tentatively TRBD2 (5 bases). V lost 5 bases and J lost 6, with 17 bases in between. Germline V gene data show CDR1 as SGHTA and CDR2 as FQGNSA. There are 14 residues in the CDR3. The CDR3 nucleotides read TGTGCCAGCAGCGAATTCCCCAGTGCGGGCGAGCAGTACTTC. This translates into CASSEFPSAGEQYF. The variable domain in full, completed from reference TRBV7-2 and TRBJ2-7, reads GAGVSQSPSNKVTEKGKDVELRCDPISGHTALYWYRQSLGQGLEFLIYFQGNSAPDKSGLPSDRFSAERTGGSVSTLTIQRTQQEDSAVYLCASSEFPSAGEQYFGPGTRLTVT.

The rearrangement joins TRBV25-1 to TRBJ2-2; maybe TRBD1 (6 bases). The germline V gene has CDR1 MGHDK and CDR2 SYGVNS. CDR3 size: 14 residues. Trimming removed 6 bases at V and 3 bases at J, with 11 bases between. CDR3 protein: CASSDRSYTGELFF. The CDR3 DNA reads as TGTGCCAGCAGCGACAGGTCTTACACCGGGGAGCTGTTTTTT.

This chain links TRBV10-3 with TRBJ2-2, with D unresolved. Trimming removed 7 bases from V and 7 bases from J, with 10 bases in between. CDR3 length: 12 residues. CDR1 and CDR2 from the germline V gene are ENHRY and SYGVKD. For the CDR3, the DNA is TGTGCCATCACCAGTATCGTCGGGGAGCTGTTTTTT. Encoded protein: CAITSIVGELFF.

V and J are TRBV19 and TRBJ1-5; D not certain. Trimming cost V 5 bases and J 6 bases, with 11 bases left between them. Looked up from germline, CDR1 is LNHDA and CDR2 is SQIVND (reference sequence). The CDR3 is 13 residues long. The chain's CDR3 is CASSPSLSQPQHF. The CDR3 DNA reads TGTGCCAGTAGTCCTAGCTTGTCTCAGCCCCAGCATTTT.

The sample holds a few counts of this clone. V is TRBV7-2 and J is TRBJ1-5, with TRBD1 matching 7 bases. The germline V gene has CDR1 SGHTA and CDR2 FQGNSA. V gave up 4 bases and J gave up 5 bases; unmatched junction bases: 2. The CDR3 runs to 13 residues. CDR3 region: CASSYQGDQPQHF. The CDR3, as DNA: TGTGCCAGCAGCTACCAGGGGGATCAGCCCCAGCATTTT. Combining the CDR3 with reference TRBV7-2 and TRBJ1-5 gives the whole variable domain GAGVSQSPSNKVTEKGKDVELRCDPISGHTALYWYRQSLGQGLEFLIYFQGNSAPDKSGLPSDRFSAERTGGSVSTLTIQRTQQEDSAVYLCASSYQGDQPQHFGDGTRLSIL.

This clone was observed a few times. The V and J genes are TRBV27 and TRBJ1-2, with D tentatively TRBD1 (6 bases). Trimming took 4 bases from V and 8 from J, leaving 14 bases between them. Germline assignment: CDR1 MNHEY and CDR2 SMNVEV (reference sequence). CDR3 size: 13 residues. This CDR3 is CASSSLRTDGYTF. The CDR3 DNA sequence: TGTGCCAGCAGTTCCCTGCGGACAGACGGCTACACCTTC.

This clone was detected only a few times. CDR3 loop: CASSLVAGVSEQYF. The CDR3 DNA sequence: TGTGCCAGCAGCTTGGTGGCGGGAGTCTCCGAGCAGTACTTC. The J gene is TRBJ2-7, the V gene TRBV5-6; 7 nucleotides align to TRBD2. The CDR3 extends over 14 amino acids. J was trimmed by 6 bases and V by 0 bases; bases with no gene match: 6. Per the germline V gene, CDR1 is SGHDT and CDR2 is YYEEEE.

The chain combines TRBV4-3 with TRBJ1-2, with D maybe TRBD1 (6 bases). Trimming cost V 4 bases and J 4 bases, with 16 bases left between them. The CDR3 runs 15 residues. Germline loops: CDR1 LGHNA, CDR2 YSLEER. The CDR3 is CASSPETGWGYGYTF. In nucleotides, the CDR3 is TGCGCCAGCAGCCCAGAAACAGGGTGGGGCTATGGCTACACCTTC.

The V and J genes are TRBV7-2 and TRBJ2-5, with a tentative D call TRBD2 (6 bases). V was clipped by 1 base and J by 5 bases, with 14 bases between them. Per germline, CDR1 SGHTA and CDR2 FQGNSA. The CDR3 length is 15 residues. The CDR3 loop is CASSLGLPEGETQYF. The CDR3 region has the DNA TGTGCCAGCAGCTTAGGGCTCCCGGAGGGGGAGACCCAGTACTTC.

This clone was seen more than once but under ten times. The chain joins TRBV28 to TRBJ2-7, with 8 bases lining up with TRBD2. After removal of 3 bases from V and 2 bases from J, the junction contained 3 bases not matched to a gene. Per germline, CDR1 MDHEN and CDR2 SYDVKM. CDR3 size: 14 residues. CDR3 region: CASSLRGDPYEQYF. The CDR3 coding sequence is TGTGCCAGCAGTTTGCGGGGGGACCCCTACGAGCAGTACTTC.

A few counts support this clone. This sequence joins TRBV7-9 and TRBJ1-5; 7 bases agree with TRBD1. The CDR3 extends over 14 amino acids. J lost 7 bases, V lost 4 bases, and 7 bases had no gene match. Germline assignment: CDR1 SEHNR and CDR2 FQNEAQ (reference sequence). CDR3 DNA: TGTGCCAGCAGCTCTGACAGGGTGGTGCAGCCCCAGCATTTT. Translating it yields CASSSDRVVQPQHF.

The rearrangement joins TRBV20-1 to TRBJ1-2; D not resolved. V was cut by 4 bases and J by 4 bases, with 7 bases left in between. The germline V gene encodes CDR1 DFQATT and CDR2 SNEGSKA (reference sequence). This CDR3 region has 11 residues. CDR3 nucleotide sequence: TGCAGTGCTAAACGGGGCTATGGCTACACCTTC. It is translated as CSAKRGYGYTF.